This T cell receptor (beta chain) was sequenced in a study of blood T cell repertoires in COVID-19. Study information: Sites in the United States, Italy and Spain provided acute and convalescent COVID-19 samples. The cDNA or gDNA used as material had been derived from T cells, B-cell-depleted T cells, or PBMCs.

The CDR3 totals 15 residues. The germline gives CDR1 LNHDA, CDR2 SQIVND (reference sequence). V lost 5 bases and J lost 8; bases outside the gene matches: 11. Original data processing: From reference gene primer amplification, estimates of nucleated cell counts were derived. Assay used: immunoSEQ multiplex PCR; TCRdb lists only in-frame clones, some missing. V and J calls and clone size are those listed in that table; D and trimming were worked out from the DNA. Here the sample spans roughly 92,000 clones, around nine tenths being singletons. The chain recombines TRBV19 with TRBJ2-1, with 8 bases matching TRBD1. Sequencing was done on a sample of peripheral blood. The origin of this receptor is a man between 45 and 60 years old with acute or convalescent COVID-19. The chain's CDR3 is CASSSWTGLMHEQFF. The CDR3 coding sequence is TGTGCCAGTAGTTCCTGGACAGGGTTAATGCATGAGCAGTTCTTC.